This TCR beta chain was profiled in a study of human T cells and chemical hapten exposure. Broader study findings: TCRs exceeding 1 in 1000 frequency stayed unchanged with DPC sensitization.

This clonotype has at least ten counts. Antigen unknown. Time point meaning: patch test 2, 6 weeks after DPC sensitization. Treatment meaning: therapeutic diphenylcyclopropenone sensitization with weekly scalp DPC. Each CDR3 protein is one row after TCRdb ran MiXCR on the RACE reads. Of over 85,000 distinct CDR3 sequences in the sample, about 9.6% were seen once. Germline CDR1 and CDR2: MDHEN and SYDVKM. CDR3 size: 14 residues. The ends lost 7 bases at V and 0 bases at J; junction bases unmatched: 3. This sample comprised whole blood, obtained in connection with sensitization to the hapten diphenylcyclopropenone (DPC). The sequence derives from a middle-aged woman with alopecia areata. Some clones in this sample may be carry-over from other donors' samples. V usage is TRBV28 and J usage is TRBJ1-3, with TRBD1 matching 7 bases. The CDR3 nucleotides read TGTGCCAGCAACTACAGGGGCTCTGGAAACACCATATATTTT. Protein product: CASNYRGSGNTIYF. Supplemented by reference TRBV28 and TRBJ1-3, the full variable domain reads DVKVTQSSRYLVKRTGEKVFLECVQDMDHENMFWYRQDPGLGLRLIYFSYDVKMKEKGDIPEGYSVSREKKERFSLILESASTNQTSMYLCASNYRGSGNTIYFGEGSWLTVV.